This paragraph covers one T cell receptor beta chain sequence. Its antigen is unknown. Base qualities are not recorded, but no much larger clone differs from it by a single base. TCRbeta CDR3 regions were amplified from genomic DNA using the immunoSEQ Assay, a bias-controlled multiplex PCR. In the authors' own workflow: Nucleated cell counts per sample were estimated from amplification of reference gene primers within the assay. Sequence reads were collapsed and filtered to measure the absolute abundance of every unique TCRbeta CDR3 rearrangement. Productive Simpson clonality was computed per sample as the square root of Simpson's diversity index over productive rearrangements. The source is immuneACCESS, and TCRdb retained only in-frame sequences with V and J called. Part of the clones is not carried over; for the studies checked, unresolved V genes explain less than half of this, and the remainder is unexplained. That table is the source of V, J and clone size, and D and trimming were worked out from the DNA. The sample table contains 80,000 to 100,000 clones; only one count was recorded for 87% of them. The top ten hold around 4.5% of the sample.

This sample is part of a study of blood T cell repertoires in COVID-19 (dated by TCRdb to the early 2020s). About the investigation overall: Collaborator samples came from the United States, Italy and Spain and covered acute and convalescent phases of COVID-19. The material from the prospective study consisted of cDNA or gDNA derived from T cells, B-cell-depleted T cells, or PBMCs. Subjects who had been exposed to COVID-19, were actively infected with it, or had recovered from it provided the deeply sampled blood TCRbeta repertoires that made up the dataset. A freely available public database, intended as a resource for researchers studying the immune response to SARS-CoV-2, is where the repertoires were released. Samples came from the ongoing ImmuneRACE study (first 160 participants) plus 1,254 subjects from 6 global collaborators. A de-identified subject ID, COVID-19 status, age in years and sex were almost always included in the sample metadata. Where available, HLA class I and class II types were obtained from metadata supplied by the sample provider rather than from assay-based typing. General conclusions and limits of the study: How much clinical and demographic metadata was included differed by source and by participant, and the metadata was provided uncurated.

The CDR3 starts with the cysteine, ends with the phenylalanine, and has 11 residues. The only DNA kept is the CDR3, 33 bases in frame from the first base. CDR1 and CDR2 are drawn from the germline V gene: MNHEY, SVGAGI. Between the V and J ends, shortened by 7 bases and 9 bases respectively, the junction contains 12 bases. Whole blood was collected in K2EDTA tubes by collaborating institutions according to the institutions' own protocols. For TCRbeta analysis, collaborators shipped samples in one of three forms: frozen whole blood, isolated PBMCs, or DNA extracted from either of those sample types. The clonotype comes from an older man with acute or convalescent COVID-19. The sequencing sample was made of peripheral blood. The receptor chain draws on TRBV6-5 and TRBJ1-1, with no confidently assigned D gene. The base sequence is TGTGCCAGCATTCGAGAAATTCAAGCTTTCTTT. This encodes CASIREIQAFF.